The 32 T cell receptor beta chains listed next were all sequenced from one sample in a study of blood T cell repertoires in COVID-19. TCRdb's copy holds only in-frame clones and misses some; the assay was immunoSEQ multiplex PCR. The profile shows over 200,000 clones, roughly four fifths of them singletons. What was sequenced was PBMCs or T cells enriched from blood (not recorded which). Every receptor here comes from a middle-aged man who had recovered from COVID-19.

V gene TRBV30 combines with J gene TRBJ1-1; D is undetermined. This CDR3 is 13 amino acids long. In germline, CDR1 is GTSNPN, CDR2 SVGIG (reference sequence). Trimming pared 4 bases from V and 3 bases from J, leaving 12 bases between. The CDR3 loop reads CAWTSGRDTEAFF. The CDR3 nucleotides read TGTGCCTGGACCTCGGGGAGAGACACTGAAGCTTTCTTT.

This sequence joins TRBV18 and TRBJ2-6, with TRBD1 matching 11 bases. CDR1 and CDR2 (germline): KGHSH, LQKENI. CDR3 length equals 17 residues. V was clipped by 3 bases and J by 4 bases; unmatched bases: 5. CDR3 sequence: CASSPRTGGPGANVLTF. CDR3 DNA sequence: TGTGCCAGCTCACCTCGGACAGGGGGCCCGGGGGCCAACGTCCTGACTTTC.

This rearrangement joins TRBV24-1 to TRBJ2-2; TRBD2 aligns across 16 bases. CDR1 is KGHDR and CDR2 is SFDVKD in the germline V gene. J lost 4 bases, V lost 4 bases, and 5 bases had no gene match. The CDR3 is 18 residues long. The CDR3 protein is CATSDRGLAGGRTGELFF. The DNA of the CDR3 is TGTGCCACCAGTGACCGGGGACTAGCGGGAGGGCGCACCGGGGAGCTGTTTTTT.

V and J are TRBV15 and TRBJ2-1; D may be TRBD2 (5 bases). V was shortened by 8 bases and J by 7 bases, with 21 bases between the two germline ends. The CDR3 length is 15 residues. Per germline, CDR1 LNHNV and CDR2 YYDKDF (reference sequence). The CDR3 protein is CATRPLAGRRNEQFF. CDR3 sequence (DNA): TGTGCCACCCGTCCGTTAGCTGGCCGGAGGAATGAGCAGTTCTTC.

This clone was picked up many times. The chain combines TRBV2 with TRBJ2-7; 7 bases are a match to TRBD2. Germline-derived CDR1 and CDR2 are SNHLY and FYNNEI. The ends lost 7 bases at V and 5 bases at J; junction bases unmatched: 11. The CDR3 spans 14 residues. The CDR3: CASKYMGGTDEQYF. In nucleotides, the CDR3 is TGTGCCAGCAAGTATATGGGGGGGACCGACGAGCAGTACTTC.

The chain joins TRBV30 to TRBJ1-1; 9 bases are a match to TRBD1. The V gene's germline CDR1 is GTSNPN and CDR2 SVGIG (reference sequence). Trimming removed 2 bases from V and 5 bases from J; junction bases left unmatched: 6. The CDR3 covers 14 residues. The CDR3 DNA is TGTGCCTGGAGTCCGGGACAGGGTGAAACTGAAGCTTTCTTT. Residues: CAWSPGQGETEAFF.

V and J are TRBV24-1 and TRBJ2-2; 9 nucleotides align to TRBD2. Germline V gene sequence: CDR1 KGHDR, CDR2 SFDVKD. Germline trimming cut 3 bases from V and 1 base from J; bases unmatched to any gene: 2. The CDR3 spans 16 residues. CDR3 nucleotide sequence: TGTGCCACCAGTGATCCACTAGCGGGGAACACCGGGGAGCTGTTTTTT. This translates into CATSDPLAGNTGELFF.

This clone was seen only once. The chain employs TRBV5-6 and TRBJ2-2, with a tentative D call TRBD2 (5 bases). The V and J ends lost 6 bases and 7 bases respectively, with 13 bases between them. CDR1 and CDR2 from the germline V gene are SGHDT and YYEEEE. CDR3 length equals 13 residues. The CDR3 sequence is CASIWGGSGELFF. CDR3 nucleotide sequence: TGTGCCAGCATCTGGGGTGGGAGCGGGGAGCTGTTTTTT.

This chain connects TRBV11-2 to TRBJ1-4, with a possible D match to TRBD1 (5 bases). Deletions cut 6 bases from V and 5 bases from J, with 13 bases between. Germline V CDR1 and CDR2: SGHAT, FQNNGV. The CDR3 sequence is 14 residues long. The CDR3 region is CASRRQILNEKLFF. The CDR3 nucleotides read TGTGCCAGCAGGCGACAGATCCTAAATGAAAAACTGTTTTTT.

CDR3 sequence reads: CASSEQFSGNTIYF. The CDR3 DNA is TGTGCCAGCAGTGAGCAGTTCTCTGGAAACACCATATATTTT. The chain couples TRBV2 to TRBJ1-3; no clear D. CDR3 length: 14 amino acids. Trimming shortened V by 3 bases and J by 0 bases, and 6 bases separated the two germline ends. The germline gives CDR1 SNHLY, CDR2 FYNNEI.

There are a few counts of this clone. The chain carries TRBV4-1 and TRBJ1-5; a weak D match, TRBD1 (5 bases). This CDR3 is built from 16 residues. Trimming pared 5 bases from V and 6 bases from J, leaving 20 bases between. CDR1 MGHRA and CDR2 YSYEKL come from the germline V gene. In DNA, the CDR3 is TGCGCCAGCAGCGCTACAGGTCGGGGGAAGGTTCAGCCCCAGCATTTT. As protein: CASSATGRGKVQPQHF.

This clone was counted between two and nine times. The V and J genes are TRBV5-8 and TRBJ2-5; 8 bases fit TRBD1. J gave up 2 bases and V 4 bases, and 4 bases lay outside the gene matches. Looked up from germline, CDR1 is SGHTS and CDR2 is YDEGEE. The CDR3 sequence is 14 residues long. CDR3 region: CASSQGAGQETQYF. In DNA, the CDR3 is TGTGCCAGCAGCCAGGGGGCTGGGCAAGAGACCCAGTACTTC.

The chain combines TRBV6-5 with TRBJ2-3; D is unclear. CDR3 size: 14 residues. CDR1 MNHEY and CDR2 SVGAGI come from the germline V gene. V was shortened by 6 bases and J by 6 bases, with 16 bases between the two germline ends. CDR3 loop: CASSAPKQTDTQYF. The CDR3, as DNA: TGTGCCAGCAGCGCGCCCAAGCAAACTGATACGCAGTATTTT.

The genes are TRBV6-5 and TRBJ2-1; D not resolved. V was shortened by 0 bases and J by 8 bases, with 14 bases between the two germline ends. The CDR3 spans 15 residues. The V gene's germline CDR1 is MNHEY and CDR2 SVGAGI. CDR3 protein: CASSYSRLGRDEQFF. The CDR3 DNA is TGTGCCAGCAGTTACTCGAGGTTAGGCCGGGATGAGCAGTTCTTC.

The chain recombines TRBV19 with TRBJ1-5, with 9 bases identical to TRBD1. Trimming removed 6 bases from V and 3 bases from J; junction bases left unmatched: 3. The germline V gene has CDR1 LNHDA and CDR2 SQIVND (reference sequence). This CDR3 has 14 residues. CDR3 protein: CASRRQGDNQPQHF. In DNA form, the CDR3 reads TGTGCCAGTAGAAGACAGGGGGACAATCAGCCCCAGCATTTT.

The rearrangement uses TRBV6-5 and TRBJ2-1, with 12 bases fitting TRBD2. Per the germline V gene, CDR1 is MNHEY and CDR2 is SVGAGI. This CDR3 has 16 amino acids. V shed 4 bases and J 9 bases; nucleotides not matched to a gene: 10. The CDR3 bases are TGTGCCAGCAGTTTCGAGACTAGCGGGAGAAACGGTGAGCAGTTCTTC. Its translation is CASSFETSGRNGEQFF.

J is TRBJ2-3 and V is TRBV7-3; 8 bases are a match to TRBD2. V was clipped by 5 bases and J by 4 bases; unmatched bases: 11. Germline loops: CDR1 SGHTA, CDR2 FQGTGA. This CDR3 region has 16 residues. This chain's CDR3 is CASSRTPGTSADTQYF. DNA for the CDR3: TGTGCCAGCAGCCGCACCCCCGGGACTAGTGCAGATACGCAGTATTTT. Looking up the rest from reference TRBV7-3 and TRBJ2-3 gives the full variable domain: GAGVSQTPSNKVTEKGKYVELRCDPISGHTALYWYRQSLGQGPEFLIYFQGTGAADDSGLPNDRFFAVRPEGSVSTLKIQRTERGDSAVYLCASSRTPGTSADTQYFGPGTRLTVL.

The rearrangement links TRBV9 to TRBJ2-3; TRBD2 agrees at 11 bases. Germline-derived CDR1 and CDR2 are SGDLS and YYNGEE. After removal of 6 bases from V and 4 bases from J, the junction contained 7 bases not matched to a gene. This CDR3 is built from 15 residues. CDR3: CASNLGTSGSDTQYF. The CDR3 DNA follows: TGTGCCAGCAACCTCGGGACTAGCGGCTCAGATACGCAGTATTTT.

CDR3 DNA: TGTGCCAGCACCAACAGTGGTAGGGAGGGTCAGCCCCAGCATTTT. It encodes CASTNSGREGQPQHF. This chain uses TRBV6-5 with TRBJ1-5; D unclear. The V gene lost 7 bases and the J gene lost 6 bases, with 19 bases spanning the gap. The germline CDR1 and CDR2 sequences are MNHEY and SVGAGI. The CDR3 totals 15 residues.

The chain combines TRBV30 with TRBJ1-6; 7 positions agree with TRBD1. Germline CDR1 and CDR2: GTSNPN and SVGIG (reference sequence). The CDR3 covers 14 residues. The V segment lost 2 bases and the J segment 10 bases; nucleotides outside the gene matches: 8. The CDR3 protein is CAWSHRGISSPLHF. DNA of the CDR3: TGTGCCTGGAGTCACAGGGGAATTTCGTCACCCCTCCACTTT.

The rearrangement joins TRBV10-1 to TRBJ2-3; TRBD2 matches 11 bases. Germline CDR1 WNHNN, CDR2 SYGVQD (reference sequence). Trimming at V came to 4 bases and at J to 5 bases, leaving 5 bases not matched to a gene. This CDR3 is built from 15 residues. In nucleotides, the CDR3 is TGCGCCAGCAGTGTGGCTAGCGGGAGGCTAGATACGCAGTATTTT. It codes for CASSVASGRLDTQYF.

This chain uses TRBV19 with TRBJ1-2; D ambiguous. Germline V gene lookup returns CDR1 LNHDA and CDR2 SQIVND (reference sequence). This CDR3 contains 14 residues. Trimming took off 4 bases at V and 8 bases at J, with 17 bases between the two ends. The DNA of the CDR3 is TGTGCCAGTAGTACCCACCAGCCGGGTGAGGGCTACACCTTC. It encodes CASSTHQPGEGYTF.

The CDR3 DNA sequence: TGCGCCAGCAGCCCGACCGAGGGGGCTAACTATGGCTACACCTTC. Its translation is CASSPTEGANYGYTF. The V and J genes are TRBV4-1 and TRBJ1-2, with D tentatively TRBD1 (6 bases). CDR3 length: 15 residues. The germline CDR1 and CDR2 sequences are MGHRA and YSYEKL. Trimming cost V 4 bases and J 0 bases, with 12 bases left between them.

This sequence joins TRBV7-9 and TRBJ2-1, with 7 positions matching TRBD2. Looked up from germline, CDR1 is SEHNR and CDR2 is FQNEAQ (reference sequence). The CDR3 has 16 residues. The V segment lost 1 base and the J segment 6 bases; nucleotides outside the gene matches: 9. The CDR3 region has the DNA TGTGCCAGCAGCTTAGTCGTGGGGACTACTTCCAATGAGCAGTTCTTC. It encodes CASSLVVGTTSNEQFF.

The V gene is TRBV13, the J gene TRBJ2-6; perhaps TRBD2 as D (5 bases). The CDR3 contains 15 residues. CDR1 is PRHDT, CDR2 FYEKMQ, per germline (reference sequence). Trimming took off 5 bases at V and 1 base at J, with 9 bases between the two ends. CDR3 sequence reads: CASSTRTSGANVLTF. As DNA, the CDR3 is TGTGCCAGCAGCACCCGGACTTCTGGGGCCAACGTCCTGACTTTC.

The CDR3 spells CASSPPGERNQPQHF. CDR3 DNA: TGTGCCAGCAGTCCTCCCGGGGAGCGCAATCAGCCCCAGCATTTT. This chain joins TRBV27 and TRBJ1-5; D uncertain. With 5 bases removed from V and 2 bases from J, the gap between germline ends came to 13 bases. This CDR3 comprises 15 residues. Per germline, CDR1 MNHEY and CDR2 SMNVEV (reference sequence).

The V and J genes are TRBV6-5 and TRBJ1-5, with 8 bases that match TRBD1. Germline-derived CDR1 and CDR2 are MNHEY and SVGAGI. The ends lost 7 bases at V and 2 bases at J; junction bases unmatched: 7. CDR3 length: 15 residues. The CDR3 coding sequence is TGTGCCAGCAAGATGGACAGGGCAGGCAATCAGCCCCAGCATTTT. This sequence encodes CASKMDRAGNQPQHF.

The genes are TRBV7-6 and TRBJ2-1; 7 bases line up with TRBD1. J was trimmed by 2 bases and V by 5 bases; bases with no gene match: 3. There are 14 residues in the CDR3. Germline CDR1 reads SGHVS; CDR2 reads FNYEAQ. The CDR3 DNA follows: TGTGCCAGCAGCCGGACAGGCCCCTACAATGAGCAGTTCTTC. The encoded protein is CASSRTGPYNEQFF.

CDR3 coding DNA: TGTGCCAGCAGTGGGGTTACCAGCGGGAAGTTCTACAATGAGCAGTTCTTC. The encoded protein is CASSGVTSGKFYNEQFF. The V gene is TRBV2, the J gene TRBJ2-1; 7 bases are shared with TRBD2. Trimming removed 4 bases from V and 3 bases from J; junction bases left unmatched: 12. CDR3 length equals 17 residues. Germline lookup yields CDR1 SNHLY and CDR2 FYNNEI.

The V call is TRBV3-1 (or the pseudogene TRBV3-2), the J call TRBJ2-1; a possible D gene is TRBD1 (6 bases). The CDR3 extends over 18 amino acids. Trimming left V 0 bases short and J 0 bases short, with 15 bases between. Germline V CDR1 and CDR2: LGHDT, YNNKEL (reference sequence). The CDR3 DNA is TGTGCCAGCAGCCAAGAAGCCTACAGGGCCCTCTCCTACAATGAGCAGTTCTTC. Translating gives CASSQEAYRALSYNEQFF.

The chain links TRBV29-1 to TRBJ2-3, with D possibly matching TRBD1 (6 bases). Trimming took 4 bases from V and 3 from J, leaving 17 bases between them. This CDR3 is 15 amino acids long. CDR1 and CDR2 from the germline V gene are SQVTM and ANQGSEA. The CDR3 DNA reads as TGCAGCGTTGCGTTCTTGGGCAGGGGAACAGATACGCAGTATTTT. This codes for CSVAFLGRGTDTQYF.

This clone occurred a few times. This sequence joins TRBV5-1 and TRBJ1-1; D uncertain. Trimming took 3 bases from V and 4 from J, leaving 16 bases between them. Germline-derived CDR1 and CDR2 are SGHRS and YFSETQ. This CDR3 comprises 15 residues. The CDR3 is CASSSGGAESTEAFF. The CDR3 nucleotides read TGCGCCAGCAGCTCCGGCGGAGCCGAGTCCACTGAAGCTTTCTTT.